This TCR beta chain derives from a study of beta chain features in type 1 diabetes. General study results and limits: People with Type 1 diabetes carried modestly yet significantly shorter TCRB CDR3s in all four CD4+ subsets.

The CDR3 runs to 11 residues. The germline V gene encodes CDR1 SGHTA and CDR2 FQGNSA. V was pared by 3 bases and J by 5 bases, with 4 bases between. Purity exceeded 98% in all sorted populations. All of the isolated RNA was reverse transcribed, so expressed TCRB transcripts were sequenced. About 3.57 million reads were obtained on average from naive, central memory and regulatory T cell samples. Data came from immunoSEQ multiplex PCR; TCRdb stores just in-frame clones and leaves some out. The table records about 740,000 clones, about an eighth of them present only once. This clone was seen more than once but under ten times. Its antigen is as yet unknown.

This TCR was recovered from a man between 18 and 29 years old with type 1 diabetes. The specimen was naive CD4+ T cells from blood. The V gene is TRBV7-2, the J gene TRBJ2-5; D not resolved. The CDR3 reads CASSFWETQYF. CDR3 nucleotide sequence: TGTGCCAGCAGCTTCTGGGAGACCCAGTACTTC.